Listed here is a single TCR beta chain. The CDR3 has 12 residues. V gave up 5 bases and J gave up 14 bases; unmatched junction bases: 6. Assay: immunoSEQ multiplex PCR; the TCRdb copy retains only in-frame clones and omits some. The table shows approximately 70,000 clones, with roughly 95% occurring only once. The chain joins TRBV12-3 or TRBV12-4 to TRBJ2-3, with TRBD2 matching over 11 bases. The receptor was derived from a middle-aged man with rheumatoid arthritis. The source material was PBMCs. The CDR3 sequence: CASSGGLAGGYF. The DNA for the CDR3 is TGTGCCAGCAGTGGTGGGCTAGCGGGGGGGTATTTT.